Each of the 19 T cell receptor beta chains below was sequenced from the same sample in a study of blood T cells in healthy people across ages. Alongside a J-beta primer mix, a sample-barcoded 5' primer served in a second PCR lasting roughly 7 to 11 cycles. Each CDR3 protein gets one entry after TCRdb re-called the 5' RACE reads with MiXCR. This sample has some 1.5 million distinct CDR3 sequences, with roughly 43% found just once. Sequencing used blood. The origin of the receptors is a woman in her late teens or twenties in good health.

This chain joins TRBV27 and TRBJ1-6; no reliable D call. The CDR3 spans 13 residues. Germline assignment: CDR1 MNHEY and CDR2 SMNVEV (reference sequence). Trimming removed 1 base at V and 7 bases at J, with 5 bases between. The CDR3 DNA sequence: TGTGCCAGCAGTTTATATCAAAATTCACCCCTCCACTTT. Protein product: CASSLYQNSPLHF.

There are a few counts of this clonotype. The V gene is TRBV13, the J gene TRBJ1-1; D perhaps matches TRBD1 (5 bases). V lost 5 bases and J 3 bases, leaving 13 bases between the germline ends. Germline V gene lookup returns CDR1 PRHDT and CDR2 FYEKMQ (reference sequence). This CDR3 has 14 amino acids. CDR3 coding DNA: TGTGCCAGCAGCCGAAAGGGGACCTACACTGAAGCTTTCTTT. Its translation is CASSRKGTYTEAFF.

The chain is built from TRBV20-1 and TRBJ2-7; maybe TRBD2 (6 bases). This CDR3 is built from 14 residues. Trimming shortened V by 1 base and J by 2 bases, and 12 bases separated the two germline ends. Germline V gene lookup returns CDR1 DFQATT and CDR2 SNEGSKA (reference sequence). The CDR3 here is CSARVSGLPYEQYF. The CDR3 coding sequence is TGCAGTGCTAGAGTTAGCGGCCTACCCTACGAGCAGTACTTC.

This sequence joins TRBV3-1 and TRBJ2-7; 10 bases are a match to TRBD1. Germline V gene lookup returns CDR1 LGHDT and CDR2 YNNKEL (reference sequence). This CDR3 comprises 15 residues. Losses at the gene ends were 6 bases for V and 3 bases for J; bases not matched to a gene: 8. The CDR3 region has the DNA TGTGCCAGCAGTCCGGGCGGGACAGGGGTCTACGAGCAGTACTTC. Translated, it gives CASSPGGTGVYEQYF.

CDR3 amino acids: CASASDPLGTTNEKLFF. Written as DNA, the CDR3 is TGCGCCAGCGCTTCTGACCCGCTCGGGACAACTAATGAAAAACTGTTTTTT. The V call is TRBV5-1, the J call TRBJ1-4; D is ambiguous. Per germline, CDR1 SGHRS and CDR2 YFSETQ. This CDR3 spans 17 amino acids. V lost 7 bases, J lost 0 bases, and 19 bases lay in between. Combining the CDR3 with reference TRBV5-1 and TRBJ1-4 gives the whole variable domain KAGVTQTPRYLIKTRGQQVTLSCSPISGHRSVSWYQQTPGQGLQFLFEYFSETQRNKGNFPGRFSGRQFSNSRSEMNVSTLELGDSALYLCASASDPLGTTNEKLFFGSGTQLSVL.

As regards this clonotype: The junction and the germline gene differ at one end; a read error may be behind it. V is TRBV4-3 and J is TRBJ2-1, with D perhaps TRBD2 (5 bases). This CDR3 spans 15 amino acids. Germline V gene data show CDR1 as LGHNA and CDR2 as YSLEER. The DNA of the CDR3 is TGCGCCAGCAGCGAAGAAGTGGAGGAATACAATGAGCAGTTCTTC. It translates to CASSEEVEEYNEQFF.

The genes are TRBV6-1 and TRBJ2-5, with 7 bases lining up with TRBD2. Trimming took 7 bases from V and 5 from J; bases not matched to a gene: 16. Per germline, CDR1 MNHNS and CDR2 SASEGT. CDR3 length: 16 residues. CDR3 in DNA: TGTGCCAGCACCTCTAGGAGCGGGGTGCTTACGGAGACCCAGTACTTC. Encoded protein: CASTSRSGVLTETQYF.

This clonotype was seen only once. CDR3 sequence: CSATPGGLTNEKLFF. CDR3 nucleotide sequence: TGCAGTGCAACCCCAGGGGGCCTAACTAATGAAAAACTGTTTTTT. The chain joins TRBV20-1 to TRBJ1-4; 8 bases line up with TRBD1. In germline, CDR1 is DFQATT, CDR2 SNEGSKA (reference sequence). The CDR3 consists of 15 residues. V shed 6 bases and J 1 base; nucleotides not matched to a gene: 7.

This chain connects TRBV6-2 or TRBV6-3 to TRBJ2-2; D gene unclear. Trimming removed 2 bases from V and 3 bases from J, with 4 bases in between. Germline V gives CDR1 MNHEY, CDR2 SVGEGT. The CDR3 covers 13 residues. The CDR3 reads CASSYIDTGELFF. The CDR3 DNA follows: TGTGCCAGCAGTTACATTGACACCGGGGAGCTGTTTTTT.

Details on this clonotype: The junction differs from germline at one of its ends, possibly a read error. The chain employs TRBV20-1 and TRBJ2-3, with TRBD2 matching 9 bases. There are 14 residues in the CDR3. Looked up from germline, CDR1 is DFQATT and CDR2 is SNEGSKA (reference sequence). CDR3 region: CSASLAGSTDTRYF. CDR3 in DNA: TGCAGTGCTAGTCTAGCGGGGAGCACAGATACGCGGTATTTT.

This clonotype was counted a single time. The chain combines TRBV9 with TRBJ2-1; no firm D call. From germline, CDR1 is SGDLS and CDR2 YYNGEE. Trimming stripped 4 bases from V and 6 bases from J, with 14 bases between. The CDR3 is 14 amino acids. As DNA, the CDR3 is TGTGCCAGCAGCCTCATGCAAGGTCGCAATGAGCAGTTCTTC. This gives the protein CASSLMQGRNEQFF.

Only one count was recorded for this clonotype. The CDR3 DNA is TGTGCCAGCAGCTCCGACATGGACTTCGATACGCAGTATTTT. Encoded protein: CASSSDMDFDTQYF. The chain couples TRBV7-9 to TRBJ2-3; D is possibly TRBD2 (5 bases). The CDR3 extends over 14 amino acids. Germline V gene sequence: CDR1 SEHNR, CDR2 FQNEAQ (reference sequence). Trimming took off 4 bases at V and 6 bases at J, with 14 bases between the two ends.

The genes are TRBV7-9 and TRBJ1-4, with 7 bases aligning to TRBD1. The germline V gene has CDR1 SEHNR and CDR2 FQNEAQ (reference sequence). The J segment lost 1 base and the V segment lost 1 base, leaving 6 bases of the junction unmatched. There are 17 residues in the CDR3. CDR3 protein: CASSLDRGIETNEKLFF. CDR3 DNA sequence: TGTGCCAGCAGCTTAGACAGGGGAATTGAAACTAATGAAAAACTGTTTTTT.

The gene calls are TRBV7-2 and TRBJ1-1; D perhaps matches TRBD1 (6 bases). V was trimmed by 2 bases and J by 4 bases, leaving 17 bases between them. Germline lookup yields CDR1 SGHTA and CDR2 FQGNSA. The CDR3 consists of 16 residues. This CDR3 reads CASSLRGARSSTEAFF. The DNA of the CDR3 is TGTGCCAGCAGCTTACGGGGGGCGCGTAGCTCCACTGAAGCTTTCTTT. The full variable domain, completed using reference TRBV7-2 and TRBJ1-1, is GAGVSQSPSNKVTEKGKDVELRCDPISGHTALYWYRQSLGQGLEFLIYFQGNSAPDKSGLPSDRFSAERTGGSVSTLTIQRTQQEDSAVYLCASSLRGARSSTEAFFGQGTRLTVV.

The chain is built from TRBV15 and TRBJ1-2; no clear D gene. The CDR3 is 13 residues long. Germline CDR1 is LNHNV and CDR2 is YYDKDF (reference sequence). V dropped 1 base and J dropped 8 bases, with 11 bases sitting between them. The CDR3 protein is CATSRVGSSGYTF. The DNA for the CDR3 is TGTGCCACCAGCAGAGTTGGCAGTTCGGGCTACACCTTC.

The table lists this clonotype with a count of one. The chain combines TRBV2 with TRBJ2-1; D is ambiguous. V was trimmed by 6 bases and J by 8 bases, leaving 11 bases between them. In germline, CDR1 is SNHLY, CDR2 FYNNEI. The CDR3 is made up of 12 amino acids. CDR3 sequence (DNA): TGTGCCAGCAGAGCCTACAGTGATGAGCAGTTCTTC. This codes for CASRAYSDEQFF.

This clonotype was seen once. The junction differs from germline at one of its ends, possibly a read error. This chain joins TRBV5-1 and TRBJ2-7, with D uncertain. The CDR3 length is 13 residues. Germline loops: CDR1 SGHRS, CDR2 YFSETQ. The CDR3 DNA reads as TGCGCCAGCAGCTTTGGCGGATCCTACAAGCAGTACTTC. It is translated as CASSFGGSYKQYF.

This clonotype came up a few times. This chain uses TRBV7-2 with TRBJ2-3; unclear D gene. Germline V CDR1 and CDR2: SGHTA, FQGNSA. The V and J ends lost 3 bases and 7 bases respectively, with 8 bases between them. CDR3 length: 12 residues. The CDR3 loop is CASSFQANTQYF. As DNA, the CDR3 is TGTGCCAGCAGCTTTCAGGCAAATACGCAGTATTTT.

This clonotype was detected only a few times. This chain links TRBV12-3 or TRBV12-4 with TRBJ2-1; tentatively, D is TRBD1 or TRBD2 (6 bases each). Trimming pared 7 bases from V and 5 bases from J, leaving 12 bases between. This CDR3 comprises 13 residues. As DNA, the CDR3 is TGTGCCAGCAACCCTAGGGGGGACAATGAGCAGTTCTTC. Amino acid sequence: CASNPRGDNEQFF.